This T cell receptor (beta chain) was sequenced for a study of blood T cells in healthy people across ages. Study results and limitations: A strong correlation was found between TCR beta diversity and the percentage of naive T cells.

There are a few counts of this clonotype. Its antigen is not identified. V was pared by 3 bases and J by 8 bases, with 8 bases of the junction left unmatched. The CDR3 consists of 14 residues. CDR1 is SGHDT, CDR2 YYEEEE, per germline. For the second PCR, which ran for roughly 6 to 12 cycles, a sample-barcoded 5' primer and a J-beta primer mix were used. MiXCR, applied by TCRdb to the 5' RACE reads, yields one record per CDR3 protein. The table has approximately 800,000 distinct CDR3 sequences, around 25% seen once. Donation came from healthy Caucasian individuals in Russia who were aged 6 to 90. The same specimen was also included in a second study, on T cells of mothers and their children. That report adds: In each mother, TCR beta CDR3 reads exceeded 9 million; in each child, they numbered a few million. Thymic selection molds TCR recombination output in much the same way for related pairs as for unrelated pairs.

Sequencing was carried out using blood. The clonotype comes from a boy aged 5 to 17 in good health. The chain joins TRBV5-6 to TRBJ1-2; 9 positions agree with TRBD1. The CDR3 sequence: CASSSGQGTEGYTF. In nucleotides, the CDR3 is TGTGCCAGCAGCTCAGGACAGGGGACGGAAGGCTACACCTTC.